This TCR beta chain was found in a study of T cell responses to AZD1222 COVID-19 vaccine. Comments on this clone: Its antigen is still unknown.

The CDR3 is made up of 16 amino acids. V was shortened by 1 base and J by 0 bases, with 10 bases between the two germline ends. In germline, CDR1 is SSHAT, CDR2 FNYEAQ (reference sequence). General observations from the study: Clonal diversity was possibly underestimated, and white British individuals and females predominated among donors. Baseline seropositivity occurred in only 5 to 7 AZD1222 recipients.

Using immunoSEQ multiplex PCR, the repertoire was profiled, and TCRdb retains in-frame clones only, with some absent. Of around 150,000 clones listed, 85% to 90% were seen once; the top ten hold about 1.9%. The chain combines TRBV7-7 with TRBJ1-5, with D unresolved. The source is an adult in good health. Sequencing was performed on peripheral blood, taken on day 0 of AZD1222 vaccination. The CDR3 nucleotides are TGTGCCAGCAGCTTAGATGGGCGAAATAGCAATCAGCCCCAGCATTTT. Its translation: CASSLDGRNSNQPQHF.